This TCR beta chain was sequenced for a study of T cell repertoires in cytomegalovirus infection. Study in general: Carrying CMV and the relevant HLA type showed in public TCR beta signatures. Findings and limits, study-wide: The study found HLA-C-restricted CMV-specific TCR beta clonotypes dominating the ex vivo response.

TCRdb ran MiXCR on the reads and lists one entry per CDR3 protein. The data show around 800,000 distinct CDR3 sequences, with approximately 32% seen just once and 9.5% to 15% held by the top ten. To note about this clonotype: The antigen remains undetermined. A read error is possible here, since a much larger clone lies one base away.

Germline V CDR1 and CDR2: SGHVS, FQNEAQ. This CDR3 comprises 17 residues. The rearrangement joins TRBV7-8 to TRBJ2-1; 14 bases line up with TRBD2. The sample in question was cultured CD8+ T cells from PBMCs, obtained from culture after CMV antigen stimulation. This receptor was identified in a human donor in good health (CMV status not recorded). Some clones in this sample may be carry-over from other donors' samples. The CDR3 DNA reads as TGTGCCACCAGCTTTCCGACTAGCGGGGGGGCCGTAGATGAGCAGTTCTTC. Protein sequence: CATSFPTSGGAVDEQFF.